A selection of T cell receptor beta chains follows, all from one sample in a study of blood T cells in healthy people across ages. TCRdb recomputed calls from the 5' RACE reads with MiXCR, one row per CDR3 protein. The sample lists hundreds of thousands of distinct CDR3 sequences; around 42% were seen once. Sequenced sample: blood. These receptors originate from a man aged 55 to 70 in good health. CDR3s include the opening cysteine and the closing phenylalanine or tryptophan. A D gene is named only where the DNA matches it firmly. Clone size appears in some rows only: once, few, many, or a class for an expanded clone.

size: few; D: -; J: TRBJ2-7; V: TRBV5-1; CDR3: CASSSYDRPHEQYF; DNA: TGCGCCAGCAGCTCCTACGACAGGCCCCACGAGCAGTACTTC
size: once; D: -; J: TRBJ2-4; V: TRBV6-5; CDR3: CASSYSKSTANAKNIQYF; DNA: TGTGCCAGCAGTTACTCGAAGTCCACAGCGAATGCCAAAAACATTCAGTACTTC
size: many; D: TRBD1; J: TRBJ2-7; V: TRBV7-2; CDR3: CASSLVQGAGEQYF; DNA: TGTGCCAGCAGCTTAGTCCAGGGGGCTGGCGAGCAGTACTTC
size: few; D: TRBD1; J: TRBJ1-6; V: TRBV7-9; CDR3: CASSGILAQGASSPLHF; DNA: TGTGCCAGCAGCGGCATACTCGCCCAGGGGGCAAGTTCACCCCTCCACTTT
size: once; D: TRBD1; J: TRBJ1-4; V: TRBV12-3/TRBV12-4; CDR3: CASSLKDREEKLFF; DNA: TGTGCCAGCAGTCTCAAAGACAGGGAAGAAAAACTGTTTTTT
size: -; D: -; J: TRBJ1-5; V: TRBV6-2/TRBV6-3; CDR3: CASSYIGAGNQPQHF; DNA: TGTGCCAGCAGTTACATTGGGGCTGGGAATCAGCCCCAGCATTTT
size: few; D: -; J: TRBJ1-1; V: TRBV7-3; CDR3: CASSLTAGAPGRTEAFF; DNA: TGTGCCAGCAGCTTAACCGCGGGGGCCCCCGGGAGGACTGAAGCTTTCTTT
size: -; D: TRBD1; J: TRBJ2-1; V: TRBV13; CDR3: CASSFWDRGNNEQFF; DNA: TGTGCCAGCAGCTTTTGGGACAGGGGAAACAATGAGCAGTTCTTC
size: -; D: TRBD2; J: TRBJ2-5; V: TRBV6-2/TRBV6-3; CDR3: CATTLAGEEQETQYF; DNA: TGTGCCACCACCCTGGCGGGAGAGGAACAAGAGACCCAGTACTTC
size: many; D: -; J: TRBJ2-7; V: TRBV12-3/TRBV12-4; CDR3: CASSRGTISYEQYF; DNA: TGTGCCAGCAGCCGCGGGACAATCTCCTACGAGCAGTACTTC
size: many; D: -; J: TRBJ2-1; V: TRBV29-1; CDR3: CSAGNEQFF; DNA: TGCAGCGCCGGAAATGAGCAGTTCTTC
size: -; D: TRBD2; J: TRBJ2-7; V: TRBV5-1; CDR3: CASRPTTSGLYNEQYF; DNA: TGCGCCAGCAGACCTACCACTAGCGGCCTGTACAATGAGCAGTACTTC
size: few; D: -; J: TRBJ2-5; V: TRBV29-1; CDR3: CSVEAGPGETQYF; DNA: TGCAGCGTTGAGGCGGGGCCAGGCGAGACCCAGTACTTC
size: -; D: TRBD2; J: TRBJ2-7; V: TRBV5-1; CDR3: CASSPRTSGGAYNEQYF; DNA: TGCGCCAGCAGCCCTCGGACTAGCGGGGGGGCCTACAATGAGCAGTACTTC
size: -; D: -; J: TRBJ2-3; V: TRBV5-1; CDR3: CASSLGGFGTDTQYF; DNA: TGCGCCAGCAGCCTCGGGGGCTTTGGCACAGATACGCAGTATTTT
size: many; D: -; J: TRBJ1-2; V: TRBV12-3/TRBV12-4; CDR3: CASSPDTTTYGYTF; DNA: TGTGCCAGCAGTCCGGACACGACCACTTATGGCTACACCTTC
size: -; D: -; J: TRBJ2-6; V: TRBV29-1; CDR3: CSVEVYAIDSGANVLTF; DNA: TGCAGCGTTGAGGTTTACGCGATAGACTCTGGGGCCAACGTCCTGACTTTC
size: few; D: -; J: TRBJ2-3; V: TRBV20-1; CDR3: CSARVLARDTQYF; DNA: TGCAGTGCTAGAGTGCTAGCGAGAGATACGCAGTATTTT
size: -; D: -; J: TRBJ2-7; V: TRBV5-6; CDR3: CASSATGTRARGQYF; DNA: TGTGCCAGCAGTGCAACCGGGACAAGGGCAAGAGGGCAGTACTTC
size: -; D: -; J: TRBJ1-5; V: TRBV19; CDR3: CASTNVLRVSSIQPQHF; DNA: TGTGCCAGTACCAACGTCCTACGGGTGAGCAGCATTCAGCCCCAGCATTTT
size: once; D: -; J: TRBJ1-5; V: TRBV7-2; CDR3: CASSLTGRAEQPQHF; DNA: TGTGCCAGCAGCTTGACGGGGAGGGCAGAACAGCCCCAGCATTTT
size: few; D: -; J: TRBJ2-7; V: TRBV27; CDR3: CASSFPPYYEQYF; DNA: TGTGCCAGCAGTTTTCCTCCATACTACGAGCAGTACTTC
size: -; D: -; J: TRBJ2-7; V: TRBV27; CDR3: CATTGAGYEQYF; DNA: TGTGCCACCACCGGGGCGGGGTACGAGCAGTACTTC
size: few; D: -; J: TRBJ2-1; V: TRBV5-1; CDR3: CASSLTTDLRGFF; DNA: TGCGCCAGCAGCTTGACGACGGACTTGAGGGGGTTCTTC
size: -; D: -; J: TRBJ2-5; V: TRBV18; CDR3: CASSRQPGARRETQYF; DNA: TGTGCCAGCTCACGCCAACCCGGGGCGAGGAGGGAGACCCAGTACTTC
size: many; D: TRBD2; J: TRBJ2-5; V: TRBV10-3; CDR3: CAISEGLAQEAQYF; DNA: TGTGCCATCAGTGAGGGACTAGCGCAAGAGGCCCAGTACTTC
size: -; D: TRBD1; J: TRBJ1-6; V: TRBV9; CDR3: CASSVAGGAGKGSPLHF; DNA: TGTGCCAGCAGCGTAGCAGGGGGCGCGGGTAAAGGCTCACCCCTCCACTTT
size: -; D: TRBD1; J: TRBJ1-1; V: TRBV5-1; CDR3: CASSLALRGLRAFF; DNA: TGCGCCAGCAGCTTGGCCCTGAGGGGGCTGAGAGCTTTCTTT